These 16 T cell receptor beta chains came from one sample sequenced in a study of blood T cell repertoires in COVID-19. The assay was immunoSEQ multiplex PCR, and TCRdb's table has in-frame clones only and misses some. Counted here are over 300,000 clones, 80% to 90% occurring once; the ten biggest clones make up 0.95% to 1.5%. Material: peripheral blood. Receptor source: a woman aged 50 to 60 with acute or convalescent COVID-19.

This clone was counted only a few times. CDR3: CASSVNQGYEQFF. The CDR3 coding sequence is TGTGCCAGCAGTGTAAACCAGGGTTATGAGCAGTTCTTC. V gene TRBV6-4 combines with J gene TRBJ2-1, with D possibly being TRBD1 (5 bases). This CDR3 is 13 amino acids long. CDR1 is MRHNA, CDR2 SNTAGT, per germline. The V end was cut by 4 bases, the J end by 8 bases, with 12 bases between.

This clone was detected once. The chain joins TRBV20-1 to TRBJ1-1; D not resolved. Trimming removed 4 bases at V and 4 bases at J, with 4 bases between. Germline values: CDR1 DFQATT, CDR2 SNEGSKA (reference sequence). The CDR3 sequence is 10 residues long. The CDR3 is CSATGTEAFF. Here the CDR3 DNA reads TGCAGTGCTACCGGCACTGAAGCTTTCTTT.

This rearrangement joins TRBV7-9 to TRBJ1-5; D not certain. This CDR3 has 15 residues. CDR1 SEHNR and CDR2 FQNEAQ come from the germline V gene (reference sequence). V lost 4 bases to trimming and J lost 4 bases, with 14 bases between them. The CDR3 DNA is TGTGCCAGCAGCTGGGGATCGGAGGGAAATCAGCCCCAGCATTTT. Amino acid sequence: CASSWGSEGNQPQHF. Full variable domain (remainder filled in from reference TRBV7-9 and TRBJ1-5): DTGVSQNPRHKITKRGQNVTFRCDPISEHNRLYWYRQTLGQGPEFLTYFQNEAQLEKSRLLSDRFSAERPKGSFSTLEIQRTEQGDSAMYLCASSWGSEGNQPQHFGDGTRLSIL.

The chain is built from TRBV6-5 and TRBJ2-1; tentatively, D is TRBD1 (6 bases). Germline CDR1 reads MNHEY; CDR2 reads SVGAGI. There are 16 residues in the CDR3. Between the trimmed V and J ends, which lost 2 bases and 0 bases, there was a span of 11 bases. As DNA, the CDR3 is TGTGCCAGCAGTTACGGGGGCAGTAGCTCCTACAATGAGCAGTTCTTC. It yields the protein CASSYGGSSSYNEQFF.

The chain uses TRBV5-4 and TRBJ2-7, with 8 bases matching TRBD2. The ends lost 4 bases at V and 0 bases at J; junction bases unmatched: 9. The CDR3 is made up of 16 amino acids. CDR1 is SGHNT and CDR2 is YYREEE in the germline V gene (reference sequence). This CDR3 is CASSPTLSGSSYEQYF. CDR3 in DNA: TGTGCCAGCAGCCCCACCCTCAGCGGGAGCTCCTACGAGCAGTACTTC.

DNA for the CDR3: TGTGCCAGCAGTGGGGCCAGGGGTCGGGAGACCCAGTACTTC. Its translation: CASSGARGRETQYF. This rearrangement joins TRBV2 to TRBJ2-5; D is possibly TRBD1 (6 bases). This CDR3 is 14 amino acids long. V was pared by 4 bases and J by 5 bases, with 14 bases between. Germline V gene lookup returns CDR1 SNHLY and CDR2 FYNNEI.

The J gene is TRBJ1-2, the V gene TRBV18, with D unclear. Trimming shortened V by 2 bases and J by 12 bases, and 13 bases separated the two germline ends. The germline gives CDR1 KGHSH, CDR2 LQKENI. The CDR3 covers 12 residues. The CDR3 DNA sequence: TGTGCCAGCTCACCAGGGAGGCTCTGGCACACCTTC. Protein product: CASSPGRLWHTF.

This rearrangement joins TRBV9 to TRBJ2-1; 7 nucleotides line up with TRBD2. The trim removed 2 bases at V and 5 bases at J, leaving 4 bases unmatched. Germline V gives CDR1 SGDLS, CDR2 YYNGEE. The CDR3 covers 14 residues. The CDR3 here is CASSVSGQNNEQFF. The CDR3 DNA reads TGTGCCAGCAGCGTTAGCGGGCAGAACAATGAGCAGTTCTTC.

The genes are TRBV20-1 and TRBJ2-7; possible D gene TRBD1, 6 bases. Trimming shortened V by 4 bases and J by 5 bases, and 9 bases separated the two germline ends. Germline V CDR1 and CDR2: DFQATT, SNEGSKA (reference sequence). The CDR3 has 11 amino acids. The CDR3 protein is CSATQGNEQYV. In nucleotides, the CDR3 is TGCAGTGCTACGCAGGGGAACGAGCAGTACGTC.

The V gene is TRBV19, the J gene TRBJ2-7; tentative D call: TRBD2 (5 bases). The CDR3 covers 14 residues. Germline V gives CDR1 LNHDA, CDR2 SQIVND (reference sequence). V was shortened by 3 bases and J by 5 bases, with 14 bases between the two germline ends. As DNA, the CDR3 is TGTGCCAGTAGTATCAAGATAGGGAGTGACGAGCAGTACTTC. This sequence encodes CASSIKIGSDEQYF.

This clone was observed once. The V call is TRBV7-9, the J call TRBJ1-2, with D perhaps matching TRBD1 (6 bases). V gave up 0 bases and J gave up 2 bases, with 10 bases separating them. CDR3 length: 15 residues. Germline loops: CDR1 SEHNR, CDR2 FQNEAQ (reference sequence). CDR3 loop: CASSLADRINYGYTF. The CDR3, as DNA: TGTGCCAGCAGCTTAGCGGACAGAATCAACTATGGCTACACCTTC. The variable domain in full, with the rest retrieved from reference TRBV7-9 and TRBJ1-2, is DTGVSQNPRHKITKRGQNVTFRCDPISEHNRLYWYRQTLGQGPEFLTYFQNEAQLEKSRLLSDRFSAERPKGSFSTLEIQRTEQGDSAMYLCASSLADRINYGYTFGSGTRLTVV.

V usage is TRBV2 and J usage is TRBJ2-1; 10 bases map to TRBD2. From germline, CDR1 is SNHLY and CDR2 FYNNEI. With V trimmed by 6 bases and J by 0 bases, 2 bases remained unmatched. The CDR3 is 15 residues long. CDR3 sequence reads: CASSPSGGSYNEQFF. CDR3 DNA: TGTGCCAGCAGCCCTAGCGGGGGCTCCTACAATGAGCAGTTCTTC.

The chain uses TRBV6-2 or TRBV6-3 and TRBJ2-1; 12 positions agree with TRBD2. Germline assignment: CDR1 MNHEY and CDR2 SVGEGT. The J segment lost 4 bases and the V segment lost 4 bases, leaving 5 bases of the junction unmatched. The CDR3 totals 16 residues. The CDR3 here is CASSFRTSGIYNEQFF. DNA of the CDR3: TGTGCCAGCAGTTTCCGGACTAGCGGGATATACAATGAGCAGTTCTTC.

The chain links TRBV2 to TRBJ2-7, with 9 bases aligning to TRBD1. The germline V gene encodes CDR1 SNHLY and CDR2 FYNNEI. Trimming at V came to 7 bases and at J to 5 bases, leaving 6 bases not matched to a gene. The CDR3 length is 13 residues. Written as DNA, the CDR3 is TGTGCCAGCATGACAGGGGGAAAAAACGAGCAGTACTTC. Translation gives CASMTGGKNEQYF.

The CDR3 coding sequence is TGCGCCAGCAGCTTGGTTTTTGGGACAACCACTGAAGCTTTCTTT. Translating gives CASSLVFGTTTEAFF. V usage is TRBV5-1 and J usage is TRBJ1-1; TRBD1 is a possible D gene (6 bases). Germline CDR1 reads SGHRS; CDR2 reads YFSETQ. The V and J ends lost 0 bases and 4 bases respectively, with 13 bases between them. This CDR3 is built from 15 residues.

This clone was observed once. This rearrangement joins TRBV19 to TRBJ1-1; no reliable D call. This CDR3 spans 12 amino acids. Germline lookup yields CDR1 LNHDA and CDR2 SQIVND (reference sequence). Trimming cost V 3 bases and J 11 bases, with 13 bases left between them. The CDR3 loop is CASSIRGTSAFF. The DNA of the CDR3 is TGTGCCAGTAGTATTCGAGGAACGTCGGCTTTCTTT.